This TCR beta chain was recovered during a study of PD-1 blockade in mismatch repair-deficient tumors. The assay was immunoSEQ multiplex PCR, and TCRdb's table has in-frame clones only and misses some. Among approximately 15,000 clones listed, less than 85% were seen once. The CDR3 runs 14 residues. Between the trimmed V and J ends, which lost 7 bases and 4 bases, there was a span of 14 bases. Germline assignment: CDR1 SNHLY and CDR2 FYNNEI. Sample time point: 10-day in vitro stimulation with candidate neoantigen peptide 5. Mismatch repair deficiency was confirmed in all patients, by PCR or immunohistochemistry. Three pembrolizumab responders had their TCRs sequenced. This clone was counted between two and nine times. Its antigen is not identified.

Sequences were derived from cells cultured in vitro, sampled from a patient treated with pembrolizumab. The rearrangement joins TRBV2 to TRBJ2-1; D perhaps matches TRBD2 (5 bases). The TCR originated in an adult with mismatch repair-deficient cancer. The CDR3 nucleotides are TGTGCCAGCAATGAGGGCGCGGGTTACAATGAGCAGTTCTTC. It yields the protein CASNEGAGYNEQFF.